The rows below give T cell receptor beta chains drawn from one sample of a study of identical twins. MiXCR, applied by TCRdb to the 5' RACE reads, yields one record per CDR3 protein. There are 1.5 million to 2 million distinct CDR3 sequences in the sample; about 31% occur only once, and about 0.25% lies in the top ten. The sequenced sample consisted of cord blood. These receptors all stem from a newborn girl in good health. Each CDR3 is given with its conserved first and last residue. Fields, in order: V gene, CDR3 protein.

TRBV20-1 | CSGDRGHFPVNYGYTF
TRBV20-1 | CSAKMDNQAYEQYF
TRBV4-1 | CASSPIGRISGNTIYF
TRBV7-2 | CASSRRAGSSYEQYF
TRBV20-1 | CSARSTYNEQYF
TRBV28 | CASSWTSGRNTQYF
TRBV7-2 | CASSPSGSPPGEQYF
TRBV5-6 | CASSYRNSHYEQYF
TRBV28 | CASRKRETNEKLFF
TRBV7-2 | CASSLAIGGRVDNEQFF
TRBV29-1 | CSVAQGGNYGYTF
TRBV7-2 | CASSPRTGWSGYTF
TRBV7-2 | CASSLAGGRGGDTQYF
TRBV5-1 | CASSPGQGASFYNSPLHF
TRBV12-3/TRBV12-4 | CASRTDRTYEQYF
TRBV4-2 | CASSQEGLHGSNQPQHF
TRBV4-1 | CASSQGPTKKIGNRSGYTF
TRBV4-1 | CASSQDIAMGYTF
TRBV7-9 | CASSLARVVSPLHF
TRBV5-6 | CASSPLPKVPNEQFF
TRBV29-1 | CSVEGNQLISGHPLGYTF
TRBV6-4 | CASVQGAYEQYF
TRBV5-1 | CASRSSNTQYF
TRBV11-1 | CASSFIAGETQYF
TRBV12-3/TRBV12-4 | CASSLGPRGSNYGYTF
TRBV7-9 | CASRYGATEAFF
TRBV20-1 | CSARDGTSGTDTQYF
TRBV3-1 | CASSQDPSSNEQFF
TRBV28 | CASRPSDRVRETQYF
TRBV4-1 | CASSQGAATQAKNIQYF
TRBV7-9 | CASSFSPDRLAGFTGELFF
TRBV4-1 | CASRAGTANTGELFF
TRBV6-6 | CASSGGVGEQYF
TRBV12-3/TRBV12-4 | CASSLRQEAFF
TRBV25-1 | CASSEYGAGTYNEQYF
TRBV12-3/TRBV12-4 | CASSTDRGREQYF
TRBV2 | CAESRTVEAFF
TRBV10-3 | CAITRTPNTEAFF
TRBV5-4 | CASRRLARPYGYTF
TRBV7-9 | CASSPRLAGRDAKNIQYF